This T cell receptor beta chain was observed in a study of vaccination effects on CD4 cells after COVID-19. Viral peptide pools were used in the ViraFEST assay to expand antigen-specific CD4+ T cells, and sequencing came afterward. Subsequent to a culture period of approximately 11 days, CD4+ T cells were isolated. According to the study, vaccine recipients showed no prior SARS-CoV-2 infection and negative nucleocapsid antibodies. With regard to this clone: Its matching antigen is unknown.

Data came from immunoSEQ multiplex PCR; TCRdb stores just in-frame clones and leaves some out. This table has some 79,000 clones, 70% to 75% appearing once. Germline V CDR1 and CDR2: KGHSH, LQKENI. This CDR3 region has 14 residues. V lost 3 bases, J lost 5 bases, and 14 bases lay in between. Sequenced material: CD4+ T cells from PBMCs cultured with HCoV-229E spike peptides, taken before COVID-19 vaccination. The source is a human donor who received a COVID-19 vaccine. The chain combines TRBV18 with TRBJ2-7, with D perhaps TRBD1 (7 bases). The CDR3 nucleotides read TGTGCCAGCTCACCCGCGGGACAGCTCGACGAGCAGTACGTC. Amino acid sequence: CASSPAGQLDEQYV.